This T cell receptor (beta chain) was retrieved from a study of T cell repertoires in cytomegalovirus infection. Background on the study: Both CMV infection and a matching HLA type were indicated by public TCR beta signatures. Study-wide points: Ex vivo, HLA-C-restricted CMV-specific TCR beta clonotypes prevailed over the rest of the response.

This clonotype was observed a handful of times. Antigen unknown. TCRdb itself ran the reads through MiXCR, one entry per CDR3 protein. Among more than 200,000 distinct CDR3 sequences, 9.1% were seen once, and the ten largest hold around 16%. Germline CDR1 reads SGHRS; CDR2 reads YFSETQ. The CDR3 totals 18 residues. V lost 6 bases and J lost 4; bases outside the gene matches: 18. The sequencing input was PBMCs. The source is a human donor in good health (CMV status not recorded). Some clones in this sample may be carry-over from other donors' samples. The chain employs TRBV5-1 and TRBJ2-5; 10 bases are shared with TRBD2. CDR3 in DNA: TGCGCCAGCACCGTAAGGACTAGCGGACCCGGGCGGGGAGAGACCCAGTACTTC. Translation: CASTVRTSGPGRGETQYF.